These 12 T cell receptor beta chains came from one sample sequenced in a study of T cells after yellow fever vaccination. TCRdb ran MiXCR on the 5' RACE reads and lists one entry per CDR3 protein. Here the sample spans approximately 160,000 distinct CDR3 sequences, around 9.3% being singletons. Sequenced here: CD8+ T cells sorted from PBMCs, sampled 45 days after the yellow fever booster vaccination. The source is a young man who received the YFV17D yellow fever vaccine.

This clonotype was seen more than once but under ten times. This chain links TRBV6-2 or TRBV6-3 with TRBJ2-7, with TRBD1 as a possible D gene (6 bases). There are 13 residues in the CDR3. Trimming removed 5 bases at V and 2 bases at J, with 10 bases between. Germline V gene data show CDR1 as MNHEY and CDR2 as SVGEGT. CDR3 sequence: CASSPGVPYEQYV. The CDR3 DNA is TGTGCCAGCAGTCCAGGGGTTCCCTACGAGCAGTACGTC.

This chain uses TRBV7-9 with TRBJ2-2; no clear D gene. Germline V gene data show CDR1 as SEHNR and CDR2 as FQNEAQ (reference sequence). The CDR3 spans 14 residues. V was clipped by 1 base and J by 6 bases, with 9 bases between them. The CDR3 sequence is CASSLVAPAGELFF. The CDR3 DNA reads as TGTGCCAGCAGCTTAGTGGCGCCAGCCGGGGAGCTGTTTTTT.

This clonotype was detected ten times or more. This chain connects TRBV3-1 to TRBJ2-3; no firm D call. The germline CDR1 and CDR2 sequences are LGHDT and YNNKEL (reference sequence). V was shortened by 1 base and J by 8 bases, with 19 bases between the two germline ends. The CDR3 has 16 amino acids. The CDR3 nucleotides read TGTGCCAGCAGCCAAGTTTCGGAACTCCCGGAAGCTACGCAGTATTTT. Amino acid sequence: CASSQVSELPEATQYF.

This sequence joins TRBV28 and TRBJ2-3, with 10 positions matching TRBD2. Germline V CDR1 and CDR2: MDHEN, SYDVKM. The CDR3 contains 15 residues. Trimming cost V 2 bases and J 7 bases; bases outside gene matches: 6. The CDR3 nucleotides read TGTGCCAGCAGTTTAAATCTAGCGGGGGATCATACGCAGTATTTT. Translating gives CASSLNLAGDHTQYF. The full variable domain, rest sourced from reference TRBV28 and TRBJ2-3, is DVKVTQSSRYLVKRTGEKVFLECVQDMDHENMFWYRQDPGLGLRLIYFSYDVKMKEKGDIPEGYSVSREKKERFSLILESASTNQTSMYLCASSLNLAGDHTQYFGPGTRLTVL.

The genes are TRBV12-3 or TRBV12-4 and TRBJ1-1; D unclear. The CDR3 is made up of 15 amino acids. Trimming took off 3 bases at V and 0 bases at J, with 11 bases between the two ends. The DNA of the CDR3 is TGTGCCAGCAGTTTGAGGCCGAACTTGAACACTGAAGCTTTCTTT. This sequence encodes CASSLRPNLNTEAFF.

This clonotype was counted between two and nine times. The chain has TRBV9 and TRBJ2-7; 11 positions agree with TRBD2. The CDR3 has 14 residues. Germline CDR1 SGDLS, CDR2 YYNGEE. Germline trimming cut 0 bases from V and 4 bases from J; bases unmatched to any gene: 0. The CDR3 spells CASSVASGGYEQYF. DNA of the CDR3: TGTGCCAGCAGCGTAGCTAGCGGGGGGTACGAGCAGTACTTC. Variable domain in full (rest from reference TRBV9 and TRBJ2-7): DSGVTQTPKHLITATGQRVTLRCSPRSGDLSVYWYQQSLDQGLQFLIQYYNGEERAKGNILERFSAQQFPDLHSELNLSSLELGDSALYFCASSVASGGYEQYFGPGTRLTVT.

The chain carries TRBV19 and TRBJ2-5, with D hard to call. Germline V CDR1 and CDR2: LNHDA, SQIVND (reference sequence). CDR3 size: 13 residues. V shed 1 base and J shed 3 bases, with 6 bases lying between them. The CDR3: CASSIVAEETQYF. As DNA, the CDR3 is TGTGCCAGTAGTATAGTGGCGGAAGAGACCCAGTACTTC. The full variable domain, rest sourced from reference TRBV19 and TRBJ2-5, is DGGITQSPKYLFRKEGQNVTLSCEQNLNHDAMYWYRQDPGQGLRLIYYSQIVNDFQKGDIAEGYSVSREKKESFPLTVTSAQKNPTAFYLCASSIVAEETQYFGPGTRLLVL.

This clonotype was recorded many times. CDR3 DNA: TGTGCCTGGAGTGTGGACAGTGCGAACACCGGGGAGCTGTTTTTT. Its protein is CAWSVDSANTGELFF. V usage is TRBV30 and J usage is TRBJ2-2; possibly TRBD1 for D (6 bases). The CDR3 sequence is 15 residues long. CDR1 is GTSNPN and CDR2 is SVGIG in the germline V gene (reference sequence). The V end lost 0 bases, the J end lost 0 bases, and 8 bases lay between the germline ends.

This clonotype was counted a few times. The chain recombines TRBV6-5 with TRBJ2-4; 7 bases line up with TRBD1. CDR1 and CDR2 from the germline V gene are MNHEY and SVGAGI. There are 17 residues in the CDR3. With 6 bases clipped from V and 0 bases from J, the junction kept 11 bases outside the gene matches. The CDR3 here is CASRAFAQGLAKNIQYF. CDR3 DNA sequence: TGTGCCAGCAGGGCTTTCGCACAGGGGCTAGCCAAAAACATTCAGTACTTC.

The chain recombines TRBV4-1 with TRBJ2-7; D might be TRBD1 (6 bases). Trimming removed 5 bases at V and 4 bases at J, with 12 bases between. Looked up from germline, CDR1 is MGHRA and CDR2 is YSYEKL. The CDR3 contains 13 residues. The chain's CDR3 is CASSVPGHYEQYV. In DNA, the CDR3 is TGCGCCAGCAGCGTCCCGGGACATTACGAGCAGTACGTC.

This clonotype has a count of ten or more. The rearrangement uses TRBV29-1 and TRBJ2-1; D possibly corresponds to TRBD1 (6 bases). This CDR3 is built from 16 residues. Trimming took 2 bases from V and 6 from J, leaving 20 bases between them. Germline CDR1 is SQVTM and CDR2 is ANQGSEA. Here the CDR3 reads CSVEQGRVSIANEQFF. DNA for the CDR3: TGCAGCGTTGAACAGGGGCGGGTTAGTATAGCCAATGAGCAGTTCTTC.

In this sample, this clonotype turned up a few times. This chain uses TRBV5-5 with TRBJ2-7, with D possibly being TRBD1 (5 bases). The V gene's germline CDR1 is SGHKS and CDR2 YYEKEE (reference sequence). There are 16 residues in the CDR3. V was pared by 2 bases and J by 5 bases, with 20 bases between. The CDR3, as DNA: TGTGCCAGCAGCTTATCGACTCGGACACATGGGGACGAGCAGTACTTC. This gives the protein CASSLSTRTHGDEQYF.